The present T cell receptor beta chain was sequenced within a study of beta chain features in type 1 diabetes. Study in general: Cell yields, age and gender were similar between patients and healthy donors.

Once sorted, every population was more than 98% pure. As regards this clone: Its antigen is still unknown.

The germline V gene has CDR1 MDHEN and CDR2 SYDVKM. This CDR3 spans 15 amino acids. The V and J ends lost 6 bases and 1 base, in that order; junction bases with no gene match: 5. Notes on the study in general: It was among patients, rather than healthy donors, that naive, central memory and Treg TCRB repertoires appeared more similar. Whether TCRB rearrangement is influenced by HLA type went unresolved here.

Sequenced material consisted of expressed TCRB transcripts (all of the isolated RNA was reverse transcribed). Libraries were prepared by immunoSEQ multiplex PCR; TCRdb keeps only in-frame clonotypes and omits some of them. Altogether 120,000 to 150,000 clones are present, around 50% being singletons, with the ten largest covering around 0.42%. This sequence was found in a man younger than 35 in good health. Specimen: Tregs from blood. The chain joins TRBV28 to TRBJ2-3; 9 bases match TRBD2. The DNA for the CDR3 is TGTGCCAGCAGCCGCGGGGGGGCCGGCACAGATACGCAGTATTTT. Amino acids: CASSRGGAGTDTQYF.